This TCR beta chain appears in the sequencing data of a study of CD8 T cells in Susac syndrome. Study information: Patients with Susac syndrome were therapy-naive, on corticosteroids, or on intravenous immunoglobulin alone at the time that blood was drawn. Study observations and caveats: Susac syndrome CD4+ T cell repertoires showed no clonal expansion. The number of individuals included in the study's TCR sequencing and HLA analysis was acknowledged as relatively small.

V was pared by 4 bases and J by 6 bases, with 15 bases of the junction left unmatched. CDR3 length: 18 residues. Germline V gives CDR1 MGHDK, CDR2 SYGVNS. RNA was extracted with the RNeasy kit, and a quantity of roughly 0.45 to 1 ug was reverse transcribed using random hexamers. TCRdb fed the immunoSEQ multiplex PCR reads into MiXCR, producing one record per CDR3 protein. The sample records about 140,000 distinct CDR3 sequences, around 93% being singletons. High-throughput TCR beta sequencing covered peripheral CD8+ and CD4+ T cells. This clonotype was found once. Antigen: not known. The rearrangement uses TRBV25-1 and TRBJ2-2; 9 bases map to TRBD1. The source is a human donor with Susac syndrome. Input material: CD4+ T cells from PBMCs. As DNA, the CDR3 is TGTGCCAGCAGTGGGGGGGTCGAAGGGACAGGGCCCGCCGGGGAGCTGTTTTTT. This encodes CASSGGVEGTGPAGELFF. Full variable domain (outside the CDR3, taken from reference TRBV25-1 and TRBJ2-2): EADIYQTPRYLVIGTGKKITLECSQTMGHDKMYWYQQDPGMELHLIHYSYGVNSTEKGDLSSESTVSRIRTEHFPLTLESARPSHTSQYLCASSGGVEGTGPAGELFFGEGSRLTVL.